One sample yielded the 16 T cell receptor beta chains listed below, sequenced in a study of T cell changes during pregnancy in multiple sclerosis. The data were produced by immunoSEQ multiplex PCR, yet TCRdb's version contains in-frame clones alone and is incomplete. The table lists around 96,000 clones, around 94% of them singletons. The sample here was peripheral blood, taken after pregnancy. Every receptor here comes from a female donor in good health, enrolled as a control in a pregnancy study.

This chain uses TRBV25-1 with TRBJ2-5; 11 bases are a match to TRBD1. The ends lost 3 bases at V and 4 bases at J; junction bases unmatched: 7. From germline, CDR1 is MGHDK and CDR2 SYGVNS. The CDR3 length is 16 residues. CDR3 in DNA: TGTGCCAGCAGTGACCCTGGACAGGGGGCGGGAGAGACCCAGTACTTC. As protein: CASSDPGQGAGETQYF.

This clone occurred once. The chain's CDR3 is CASSRGLQETQYF. For the CDR3, the DNA is TGCGCCAGCAGCCGGGGACTCCAAGAGACCCAGTACTTC. The chain recombines TRBV5-1 with TRBJ2-5; D is perhaps TRBD2 (6 bases). The CDR3 consists of 13 residues. Germline CDR1 is SGHRS and CDR2 is YFSETQ. Trimming took off 4 bases at V and 1 base at J, with 8 bases between the two ends.

Here the CDR3 reads CSVERGSGTSQETQYF. CDR3 DNA: TGCAGCGTTGAAAGGGGTAGCGGGACTTCTCAAGAGACCCAGTACTTC. The V and J genes are TRBV29-1 and TRBJ2-5; 8 bases are shared with TRBD2. This CDR3 is built from 16 residues. Per germline, CDR1 SQVTM and CDR2 ANQGSEA. The J segment lost 2 bases and the V segment lost 2 bases, leaving 10 bases of the junction unmatched.

The V call is TRBV5-1, the J call TRBJ2-3; the D is unclear. The V end was cut by 4 bases, the J end by 4 bases, with 13 bases between. The germline V gene has CDR1 SGHRS and CDR2 YFSETQ. There are 14 residues in the CDR3. CDR3 nucleotides: TGCGCCAGCAGCACCCCCACGGGTTCAGATACGCAGTATTTT. The encoded protein is CASSTPTGSDTQYF.

The chain employs TRBV7-9 and TRBJ2-1; D is uncertain. The CDR3 is 15 amino acids. The germline CDR1 and CDR2 sequences are SEHNR and FQNEAQ (reference sequence). V lost 5 bases and J 7 bases, leaving 18 bases between the germline ends. Here the CDR3 reads CASSPPFRFGNEQFF. CDR3 DNA sequence: TGTGCCAGCAGCCCACCTTTCAGGTTTGGGAATGAGCAGTTCTTC.

The rearrangement uses TRBV6-5 and TRBJ1-2, with a weak D call TRBD1 (6 bases). Germline V gives CDR1 MNHEY, CDR2 SVGAGI. CDR3 length: 15 amino acids. Trimming left V 7 bases short and J 4 bases short, with 19 bases between. CDR3 coding DNA: TGTGCCAGCAACCCAGCCCCGGGACACTCCTATGGCTACACCTTC. This gives the protein CASNPAPGHSYGYTF.

The chain employs TRBV7-2 and TRBJ1-4; 7 bases line up with TRBD1. CDR3 length equals 16 residues. Per the germline V gene, CDR1 is SGHTA and CDR2 is FQGNSA. Trimming removed 5 bases from V and 4 bases from J; junction bases left unmatched: 10. The CDR3 DNA is TGTGCCAGCAGCAGCCAAGGGGGCGCTTTTAATGAAAAACTGTTTTTT. It is translated as CASSSQGGAFNEKLFF.

This chain joins TRBV29-1 and TRBJ1-1; D may be TRBD1 (6 bases). The CDR3 has 15 amino acids. Germline V gives CDR1 SQVTM, CDR2 ANQGSEA. With 7 bases removed from V and 1 base from J, the gap between germline ends came to 19 bases. The CDR3 sequence is CSAVGGSPKNTEAFF. CDR3 DNA sequence: TGCAGCGCTGTAGGGGGAAGTCCAAAGAACACTGAAGCTTTCTTT.

The V gene is TRBV4-1, the J gene TRBJ2-1, with 11 positions matching TRBD2. The J segment lost 7 bases and the V segment lost 1 base, leaving 6 bases of the junction unmatched. From germline, CDR1 is MGHRA and CDR2 YSYEKL. This CDR3 spans 16 amino acids. CDR3 DNA sequence: TGCGCCAGCAGCCAAGTCGCACTAGCGGGAGTGAATGAGCAGTTCTTC. Protein sequence: CASSQVALAGVNEQFF.

The gene calls are TRBV4-2 and TRBJ2-7, with TRBD1 matching over 8 bases. The CDR3 consists of 15 residues. The ends lost 1 base at V and 4 bases at J; junction bases unmatched: 6. In germline, CDR1 is LGHNA, CDR2 YNFKEQ. The CDR3: CASSQVKGQAYEQYF. The CDR3 bases are TGTGCCAGCAGCCAAGTCAAGGGACAGGCTTACGAGCAGTACTTC.

V and J are TRBV28 and TRBJ2-4; no clear D. Deletions cut 10 bases from V and 5 bases from J, with 18 bases between. The CDR3 is 14 residues long. Germline values: CDR1 MDHEN, CDR2 SYDVKM. This CDR3 is CATCDGGGENIQYF. As DNA, the CDR3 is TGTGCCACCTGTGACGGTGGCGGAGAAAACATTCAGTACTTC.

The CDR3 here is CASPWHRNQPQHF. Here the CDR3 DNA reads TGTGCCAGCCCCTGGCACAGAAATCAGCCCCAGCATTTT. The V gene is TRBV28, the J gene TRBJ1-5; D is ambiguous. The CDR3 is made up of 13 amino acids. Trimming left V 8 bases short and J 4 bases short, with 12 bases between. Germline lookup yields CDR1 MDHEN and CDR2 SYDVKM.

The J gene is TRBJ2-7, the V gene TRBV4-2, with a possible D match to TRBD2 (5 bases). Trimming took 3 bases from V and 7 from J, leaving 10 bases between them. This CDR3 region has 12 residues. Germline V gene lookup returns CDR1 LGHNA and CDR2 YNFKEQ. The CDR3 nucleotides are TGTGCCAGCAGCCAGGGAGCTGGGGAGCAGTACTTC. The encoded protein is CASSQGAGEQYF.

This clone was recorded only once. V and J are TRBV6-1 and TRBJ2-7, with 8 bases lining up with TRBD1. The germline V gene encodes CDR1 MNHNS and CDR2 SASEGT. This CDR3 has 15 amino acids. The V and J ends lost 1 base and 1 base, in that order; junction bases with no gene match: 3. The CDR3 spells CASSEGRGPSYEQYF. CDR3 nucleotides: TGTGCCAGCAGTGAAGGCAGGGGGCCATCCTACGAGCAGTACTTC.

Worth noting for this clone: Relative to the germline gene, one junction end is altered; a read error may explain this. This sequence joins TRBV6-1 and TRBJ1-2, with D unresolved. Germline V gene data show CDR1 as MNHNS and CDR2 as SASEGT. CDR3 length: 11 amino acids. The CDR3 reads CASSEVRQLAF. The CDR3, as DNA: TGTGCCAGCAGTGAAGTCCGGCAGCTAGCCTTC.

The V call is TRBV28, the J call TRBJ1-5; no firm D call. V gave up 6 bases and J gave up 3 bases, with 12 bases separating them. From germline, CDR1 is MDHEN and CDR2 SYDVKM. The CDR3 is 14 amino acids. The CDR3 nucleotides are TGTGCCAGCAGGGGCGGGAGTTACAATCAGCCCCAGCATTTT. Protein: CASRGGSYNQPQHF.